The 27 T cell receptor beta chains given below trace back to one sample, sequenced in a study of T cell responses to AZD1222 COVID-19 vaccine. The method was immunoSEQ multiplex PCR; TCRdb's version includes in-frame clones alone and lacks a portion of them. The sample lists about 46,000 clones; about 87% were seen once. Sequenced here: peripheral blood, sampled 28 days after the second AZD1222 dose. These receptors all stem from an adult who received the AZD1222 COVID-19 vaccine.

Details on this clone: Germline and junction disagree at one end, which may indicate a read error. The genes are TRBV19 and TRBJ2-1; 7 positions match TRBD2. Per the germline V gene, CDR1 is LNHDA and CDR2 is SQIVND (reference sequence). The CDR3 contains 15 residues. The CDR3, as DNA: TGTGCCAGTAGATTGAGGGGAGGGCCACACAATGAGCAATTCTTC. Amino acids: CASRLRGGPHNEQFF.

This chain joins TRBV6-2 or TRBV6-3 and TRBJ1-2; TRBD1 might be the D (6 bases). Between the trimmed V and J ends, which lost 0 bases and 0 bases, there was a span of 14 bases. The germline gives CDR1 MNHEY, CDR2 SVGEGT. The CDR3 spans 17 residues. CDR3 nucleotides: TGTGCCAGCAGTTACTCGGACAGTAGAACAGCTAACTATGGCTACACCTTC. Translating gives CASSYSDSRTANYGYTF.

The CDR3 region is CASSRDWASGNTIYF. The CDR3 bases are TGTGCCAGCAGCCGGGACTGGGCCTCTGGAAACACCATATATTTT. The chain carries TRBV7-2 and TRBJ1-3, with D perhaps TRBD1 (5 bases). The germline V gene encodes CDR1 SGHTA and CDR2 FQGNSA. This CDR3 has 15 residues. The ends were cut back, 5 bases at V and 0 bases at J, with 11 bases in the middle.

V and J are TRBV6-2 or TRBV6-3 and TRBJ2-1, with a weak D call TRBD1 (8 bases). The CDR3 contains 17 residues. Germline V gene data show CDR1 as MNHEY and CDR2 as SVGEGT. V gave up 2 bases and J gave up 8 bases, with 22 bases separating them. This CDR3 reads CASSYTGGGRGIDEQFF. CDR3 DNA sequence: TGTGCCAGCAGTTACACAGGGGGGGGACGCGGGATCGATGAGCAGTTCTTC.

This rearrangement joins TRBV4-1 to TRBJ2-2; D ambiguous. CDR1 and CDR2 (germline): MGHRA, YSYEKL. The CDR3 spans 13 residues. Trimming stripped 4 bases from V and 1 base from J, with 4 bases between. In nucleotides, the CDR3 is TGCGCCAGCAGCCTCGTGAACACCGGGGAGCTGTTTTTT. This encodes CASSLVNTGELFF.

The CDR3 DNA sequence: TGTGCCAGAGGGCTTTGGAGCGGGAGGGCCATGGACATTCAGTACTTC. Amino acids: CARGLWSGRAMDIQYF. The rearrangement uses TRBV19 and TRBJ2-4; 10 bases line up with TRBD2. Germline V gene sequence: CDR1 LNHDA, CDR2 SQIVND (reference sequence). The CDR3 runs to 16 residues. Trimming took 9 bases from V and 8 from J; bases not matched to a gene: 16.

A note on this clone: At one boundary the junction diverges from the germline segment, which might be a read error. The chain employs TRBV12-3 or TRBV12-4 and TRBJ2-1; D gene ambiguous. The CDR3 runs to 12 residues. CDR3 DNA sequence: TGTGCCAGCAGTTTGGGCGGCCCGCCTTACGTCTTC. It codes for CASSLGGPPYVF.

This chain links TRBV7-8 with TRBJ2-1, with a tentative D call TRBD2 (6 bases). This CDR3 is 16 amino acids long. Trimming stripped 4 bases from V and 6 bases from J, with 19 bases between. Germline V gene sequence: CDR1 SGHVS, CDR2 FQNEAQ. CDR3 nucleotide sequence: TGTGCCAGCAGCTCGGCGGGACTCCTTGGAGGCAATGAGCAGTTCTTC. This sequence encodes CASSSAGLLGGNEQFF.

V usage is TRBV5-1 and J usage is TRBJ2-5; 7 bases line up with TRBD2. V trimming: 3 bases; J trimming: 1 base; junction bases outside the gene matches: 6. This CDR3 spans 15 amino acids. Germline lookup yields CDR1 SGHRS and CDR2 YFSETQ. The CDR3 DNA reads as TGCGCCAGCAGCTCTGGCGTAGCGGGCCAAGAGACCCAGTACTTC. It is translated as CASSSGVAGQETQYF.

The CDR3, as DNA: TGTGCCAGCAGTTCGCTAGCGGGAGGGCACTCCTACGAGCAGTACTTC. Residues: CASSSLAGGHSYEQYF. The chain uses TRBV28 and TRBJ2-7; TRBD2 aligns across 12 bases. The V segment lost 4 bases and the J segment 0 bases; nucleotides outside the gene matches: 4. Germline V gives CDR1 MDHEN, CDR2 SYDVKM. This CDR3 contains 16 residues.

The chain carries TRBV4-1 and TRBJ2-1; 9 bases align to TRBD2. Germline CDR1 and CDR2: MGHRA and YSYEKL. V lost 2 bases and J lost 8; bases outside the gene matches: 10. This CDR3 comprises 16 residues. The CDR3 sequence is CASSQLTSGRPDEQFF. The CDR3 DNA reads TGCGCCAGCAGCCAATTGACCAGCGGGAGGCCCGATGAGCAGTTCTTC.

The V and J genes are TRBV5-6 and TRBJ2-7, with TRBD2 matching 7 bases. The CDR3 runs 12 residues. The V gene's germline CDR1 is SGHDT and CDR2 YYEEEE. Trimming cost V 4 bases and J 2 bases; bases outside gene matches: 0. The CDR3 DNA reads as TGTGCCAGCAGCCGGGAGGCCTACGAGCAGTACTTC. Protein sequence: CASSREAYEQYF. The full variable domain, its missing parts supplied by reference TRBV5-6 and TRBJ2-7, is DAGVTQSPTHLIKTRGQQVTLRCSPKSGHDTVSWYQQALGQGPQFIFQYYEEEERQRGNFPDRFSGHQFPNYSSELNVNALLLGDSALYLCASSREAYEQYFGPGTRLTVT.

The chain couples TRBV4-1 to TRBJ1-5; D is uncertain. Germline values: CDR1 MGHRA, CDR2 YSYEKL. The CDR3 is 18 residues long. The V and J ends lost 1 base and 0 bases respectively, with 16 bases between them. CDR3 DNA sequence: TGCGCCAGCAGCCAAGGTGACCGGATCCCGTATAGCAATCAGCCCCAGCATTTT. Translation: CASSQGDRIPYSNQPQHF.

J is TRBJ1-1 and V is TRBV30; 7 positions agree with TRBD1. The CDR3 runs 13 residues. Per germline, CDR1 GTSNPN and CDR2 SVGIG (reference sequence). The CDR3 loop is CVSVGQTNTEAFF. CDR3 nucleotide sequence: TGTGTCAGCGTGGGACAGACGAACACTGAAGCTTTCTTT.

A single count supports this clone. The CDR3 region is CASSQDPGGETQYF. Written as DNA, the CDR3 is TGCGCCAGCAGCCAAGACCCGGGAGGGGAGACCCAGTACTTC. This chain uses TRBV4-1 with TRBJ2-5; 8 nucleotides line up with TRBD2. Germline assignment: CDR1 MGHRA and CDR2 YSYEKL. Trimming removed 0 bases from V and 5 bases from J; junction bases left unmatched: 2. The CDR3 is made up of 14 amino acids.

The rearrangement links TRBV7-6 to TRBJ2-2, with 9 bases lining up with TRBD2. The germline V gene encodes CDR1 SGHVS and CDR2 FNYEAQ. There are 17 residues in the CDR3. V shed 2 bases, J shed 3 bases, and the junction held 7 bases outside the gene matches. The CDR3 loop is CASSLRIAGEYTGELFF. Here the CDR3 DNA reads TGTGCCAGCAGCTTAAGGATAGCGGGAGAATACACCGGGGAGCTGTTTTTT.

The chain links TRBV12-3 or TRBV12-4 to TRBJ1-5; D gene ambiguous. The CDR3 extends over 12 amino acids. Trimming cost V 6 bases and J 5 bases, with 8 bases left between them. CDR3 coding DNA: TGTGCCAGCAGCCTGCCAGATCAGCCCCAGCATTTT. Amino acid sequence: CASSLPDQPQHF.

This chain connects TRBV5-1 to TRBJ1-1, with D unclear. CDR1 is SGHRS, CDR2 YFSETQ, per germline. Trimming removed 5 bases at V and 1 base at J, with 6 bases between. The CDR3 length is 12 residues. The CDR3 region is CASSLSNTEAFF. The CDR3 region has the DNA TGCGCCAGCAGTCTCTCGAACACTGAAGCTTTCTTT.

The chain employs TRBV2 and TRBJ1-2, with no clear D. The CDR3 spans 12 residues. Germline V CDR1 and CDR2: SNHLY, FYNNEI. The V end lost 4 bases, the J end lost 5 bases, and 8 bases lay between the germline ends. The DNA for the CDR3 is TGTGCCAGCAGTGGCGGGTTATATGGCTACACCTTC. It codes for CASSGGLYGYTF. The whole variable domain, filled in from reference TRBV2 and TRBJ1-2, reads EPEVTQTPSHQVTQMGQEVILRCVPISNHLYFYWYRQILGQKVEFLVSFYNNEISEKSEIFDDQFSVERPDGSNFTLKIRSTKLEDSAMYFCASSGGLYGYTFGSGTRLTVV.

This chain links TRBV7-2 with TRBJ2-1, with D possibly matching TRBD2 (6 bases). The CDR3 consists of 15 residues. The V end was cut by 5 bases, the J end by 1 base, with 12 bases between. Germline assignment: CDR1 SGHTA and CDR2 FQGNSA. CDR3 region: CASSLGLPSYNEQFF. The CDR3 DNA is TGTGCCAGCAGCCTGGGACTTCCTTCCTACAATGAGCAGTTCTTC.

The V call is TRBV6-5, the J call TRBJ2-1; TRBD2 matches 13 bases. This CDR3 spans 13 amino acids. The V gene end was trimmed by 10 bases and the J gene end by 8 bases; junction bases not matched to a gene: 5. CDR1 and CDR2 (germline): MNHEY, SVGAGI. In DNA form, the CDR3 reads TGTGCCACCAGGACTAGCGGGAGCTATGAGCAGTTCTTC. Translating it yields CATRTSGSYEQFF.

This sequence joins TRBV5-1 and TRBJ2-3, with TRBD2 as a possible D gene (5 bases). Trimming took 5 bases from V and 2 from J, leaving 15 bases between them. CDR1 is SGHRS, CDR2 YFSETQ, per germline. This CDR3 has 15 amino acids. The DNA of the CDR3 is TGCGCCAGCAGTCTTTGGAGGCTCGACACAGATACGCAGTATTTT. Protein: CASSLWRLDTDTQYF.

The V call is TRBV28, the J call TRBJ2-5; TRBD2 aligns across 12 bases. The V and J ends lost 5 bases and 3 bases, in that order; junction bases with no gene match: 7. This CDR3 region has 16 residues. Germline V gene sequence: CDR1 MDHEN, CDR2 SYDVKM. Here the CDR3 reads CASSLTLAGGEETQYF. DNA of the CDR3: TGTGCCAGCAGTCTCACACTAGCGGGAGGAGAAGAGACCCAGTACTTC.

This chain links TRBV6-1 with TRBJ2-1; no reliable D call. The length of the CDR3 is 14 residues. Germline loops: CDR1 MNHNS, CDR2 SASEGT. Trimming shortened V by 1 base and J by 9 bases, and 13 bases separated the two germline ends. The CDR3 is CASSEVLSHGEQFF. The CDR3 nucleotides read TGTGCCAGCAGTGAAGTTCTATCGCACGGTGAGCAGTTCTTC.

The chain carries TRBV7-9 and TRBJ2-7; weak D call: TRBD1 (5 bases). Trimming shortened V by 5 bases and J by 0 bases, and 11 bases separated the two germline ends. The length of the CDR3 is 14 residues. Germline V CDR1 and CDR2: SEHNR, FQNEAQ (reference sequence). Written as DNA, the CDR3 is TGTGCCAGCAGCGCGACAGTGGTCTCCTACGAGCAGTACTTC. It encodes CASSATVVSYEQYF.

In DNA form, the CDR3 reads TGCGCCAGCAGTGAGTCGGTTTGGGGGGCTAACAATGAGCAGTTCTTC. It specifies CASSESVWGANNEQFF. The chain recombines TRBV10-2 with TRBJ2-1; D tentatively fits TRBD1 or TRBD2 (6 bases each). Germline loops: CDR1 WSHSY, CDR2 SAAADI. The CDR3 sequence is 16 residues long. V lost 0 bases and J lost 5, with 14 bases in between.

The V and J genes are TRBV12-3 or TRBV12-4 and TRBJ2-1; D remains unclear. Between the trimmed V and J ends, which lost 3 bases and 8 bases, there was a span of 5 bases. This CDR3 is built from 11 residues. The DNA of the CDR3 is TGTGCCAGCAGTTTTGTTTATGAGCAGTTCTTC. Encoded protein: CASSFVYEQFF.